The 8 T cell receptor beta chains reported below all come from one sample, sequenced in a study of CD8+CD57+ T cells in acquired aplastic anemia. Genomic DNA, the template, was used for profiling of the TCR beta VDJ and CDR3. TCRdb reprocessed the reads with MiXCR, giving one entry per CDR3 protein. The sample contains roughly 170,000 distinct CDR3 sequences, approximately 48% of which appear only once. Only patients with CD8+CD57+ cell expansion on flow cytometry were chosen for sequencing. The sequenced material came from sorted CD4+, CD8+, or CD8+CD57+ T cells (not recorded which) from PBMCs. These receptors came from a human donor with aplastic anemia.

This clonotype was recorded at least ten times. The chain joins TRBV6-1 to TRBJ2-1; D unresolved. Germline CDR1 is MNHNS and CDR2 is SASEGT. Trimming took off 10 bases at V and 6 bases at J, with 7 bases between the two ends. The CDR3 has 10 residues. CDR3 amino acids: CATPSNEQFF. In DNA form, the CDR3 reads TGTGCCACACCCTCCAATGAGCAGTTCTTC.

In its sample, this clonotype was seen many times. The chain uses TRBV9 and TRBJ2-1; D gene ambiguous. The CDR3 runs 10 residues. Looked up from germline, CDR1 is SGDLS and CDR2 is YYNGEE. Trimming stripped 7 bases from V and 8 bases from J, with 7 bases between. The CDR3 sequence: CASPEDEQFF. The DNA for the CDR3 is TGTGCCAGCCCCGAAGATGAGCAGTTCTTC.

The chain has TRBV2 and TRBJ1-5, with D perhaps matching TRBD1 (6 bases). The germline V gene encodes CDR1 SNHLY and CDR2 FYNNEI. V was clipped by 7 bases and J by 0 bases, with 10 bases between them. The CDR3 has 14 residues. CDR3 loop: CASTSGVSNQPQHF. CDR3 in DNA: TGTGCCAGCACCTCAGGGGTTAGCAATCAGCCCCAGCATTTT.

The V and J genes are TRBV29-1 and TRBJ2-7; 9 bases map to TRBD1. Germline V gene lookup returns CDR1 SQVTM and CDR2 ANQGSEA. V was pared by 8 bases and J by 2 bases, with 10 bases of the junction left unmatched. The CDR3 covers 14 residues. CDR3 nucleotide sequence: TGCAGCTCACCCTCCGGGACAGGGACCTACGAGCAGTACTTC. Residues: CSSPSGTGTYEQYF.

Many counts were recorded for this clonotype. This chain joins TRBV9 and TRBJ2-2; 9 nucleotides line up with TRBD1. Germline trimming cut 1 base from V and 0 bases from J; bases unmatched to any gene: 4. CDR3 size: 17 residues. Germline assignment: CDR1 SGDLS and CDR2 YYNGEE. The CDR3 DNA reads as TGTGCCAGCAGCGTAAAGCGGGACAGGGCGAACACCGGGGAGCTGTTTTTT. Residues: CASSVKRDRANTGELFF.

This clonotype was recorded a few times. A read error is possible here, since a much larger clone lies one base away. The V gene is TRBV11-3, the J gene TRBJ2-3, with 7 bases identical to TRBD2. The CDR3 runs 13 residues. From germline, CDR1 is SGHNT and CDR2 YENEEA. V lost 6 bases, J lost 8 bases, and 8 bases stayed unmatched. DNA for the CDR3: TGTGCCAGCAGTTCGGGGGGATGGGGTACGCAGTATTTT. Its translation: CASSSGGWGTQYF.

The table lists this clonotype with a few counts. This chain connects TRBV6-2 or TRBV6-3 to TRBJ2-3, with D possibly matching TRBD1 (5 bases). V lost 2 bases and J lost 4, with 19 bases in between. The CDR3 spans 17 residues. The germline gives CDR1 MNHEY, CDR2 SVGEGT. The CDR3 spells CASSYRHVQGRPDTQYF. CDR3 in DNA: TGTGCCAGCAGTTACCGACATGTCCAGGGTAGGCCAGATACGCAGTATTTT.

In its sample, this clonotype was seen many times. The rearrangement joins TRBV20-1 to TRBJ1-5; D is perhaps TRBD1 (6 bases). CDR1 is DFQATT, CDR2 SNEGSKA, per germline (reference sequence). V lost 6 bases to trimming and J lost 0 bases, with 18 bases between them. The CDR3 is 16 residues long. This CDR3 is CSAHTGYVGSNQPQHF. CDR3 bases: TGCAGTGCCCATACAGGGTACGTCGGTAGCAATCAGCCCCAGCATTTT.